One sample yielded the 9 T cell receptor beta chains listed below, sequenced in a study of blood T cell repertoires in COVID-19. Generated by immunoSEQ multiplex PCR, the TCRdb table keeps only in-frame clones and is missing some. The sample includes 150,000 to 200,000 clones, 88% seen only once; the top ten take approximately 9.4%. Sample: PBMCs or T cells enriched from blood (not recorded which). Receptors originate from a woman between 18 and 29 years old who had recovered from COVID-19.

J is TRBJ1-1 and V is TRBV12-3 or TRBV12-4; perhaps TRBD1 as D (6 bases). This CDR3 region has 13 residues. V lost 6 bases to trimming and J lost 5 bases, with 13 bases between them. The CDR3 region has the DNA TGTGCCAGCAGGTTACAGGGAGGGACTGAAGCTTTCTTT. Its protein product is CASRLQGGTEAFF.

CDR3 DNA: TGTGCCAGCACACGGGCTAGCGGGAGACCAGATACGCAGTATTTT. It yields the protein CASTRASGRPDTQYF. The chain links TRBV2 to TRBJ2-3; TRBD2 aligns across 10 bases. CDR1 and CDR2 (germline): SNHLY, FYNNEI. Trimming cost V 7 bases and J 4 bases; bases outside gene matches: 8. CDR3 length: 15 residues.

The rearrangement uses TRBV2 and TRBJ2-1; the match to TRBD2 covers 11 bases. Germline CDR1 and CDR2: SNHLY and FYNNEI. The CDR3 consists of 15 residues. The ends lost 6 bases at V and 6 bases at J; junction bases unmatched: 7. CDR3 in DNA: TGTGCCAGCAGGGCGGGACTAGCGGAGAGCAATGAGCAGTTCTTC. Its translation is CASRAGLAESNEQFF.

This chain links TRBV2 with TRBJ2-1; unclear D gene. V gave up 6 bases and J gave up 1 base, with 13 bases separating them. CDR3 length: 15 residues. Germline CDR1 SNHLY, CDR2 FYNNEI. In nucleotides, the CDR3 is TGTGCCAGCAGCGGATCGGGTGTATCCTACAATGAGCAGTTCTTC. Translation: CASSGSGVSYNEQFF.

The gene calls are TRBV28 and TRBJ2-1, with 10 bases fitting TRBD2. This CDR3 has 16 residues. V was pared by 3 bases and J by 5 bases, with 7 bases of the junction left unmatched. CDR1 MDHEN and CDR2 SYDVKM come from the germline V gene. This CDR3 is CASSLPLAGLNNEQFF. CDR3 in DNA: TGTGCCAGCAGTTTGCCACTAGCGGGACTTAACAATGAGCAGTTCTTC.

Only one count was recorded for this clone. The chain employs TRBV3-1 (or the pseudogene TRBV3-2) and TRBJ2-3; D is unclear. This CDR3 has 15 amino acids. CDR1 LGHDT and CDR2 YNNKEL come from the germline V gene (reference sequence). The germline V and J ends were trimmed by 1 base and 4 bases, with 12 bases remaining between them. The CDR3 here is CASSQGVSRSDTQYF. The CDR3 bases are TGTGCCAGCAGCCAAGGGGTGTCTAGATCAGATACGCAGTATTTT.

The genes are TRBV9 and TRBJ2-2; TRBD2 agrees at 12 bases. V shed 2 bases and J 5 bases; nucleotides not matched to a gene: 4. Germline lookup yields CDR1 SGDLS and CDR2 YYNGEE. The CDR3 runs to 16 residues. Here the CDR3 reads CASSVAGTSGTGELFF. Written as DNA, the CDR3 is TGTGCCAGCAGCGTCGCCGGGACTAGCGGGACCGGGGAGCTGTTTTTT.

This clone is a singleton in its sample. The V call is TRBV5-1, the J call TRBJ2-7, with 9 nucleotides matching TRBD1. V gave up 3 bases and J gave up 3 bases; unmatched junction bases: 7. Germline CDR1 reads SGHRS; CDR2 reads YFSETQ. The CDR3 covers 15 residues. For the CDR3, the DNA is TGCGCCAGCAGCTGGGGACAGGGTGCCGTCTACGAGCAGTACTTC. Encoded protein: CASSWGQGAVYEQYF.

This chain joins TRBV9 and TRBJ2-1; 11 bases line up with TRBD2. The V gene end was trimmed by 4 bases and the J gene end by 7 bases; junction bases not matched to a gene: 10. Germline CDR1 is SGDLS and CDR2 is YYNGEE. The CDR3 consists of 16 residues. DNA for the CDR3: TGTGCCAGCAGCCCCCCGGGACTAGCGGTTGGGAATGAGCAGTTCTTC. Its translation: CASSPPGLAVGNEQFF.